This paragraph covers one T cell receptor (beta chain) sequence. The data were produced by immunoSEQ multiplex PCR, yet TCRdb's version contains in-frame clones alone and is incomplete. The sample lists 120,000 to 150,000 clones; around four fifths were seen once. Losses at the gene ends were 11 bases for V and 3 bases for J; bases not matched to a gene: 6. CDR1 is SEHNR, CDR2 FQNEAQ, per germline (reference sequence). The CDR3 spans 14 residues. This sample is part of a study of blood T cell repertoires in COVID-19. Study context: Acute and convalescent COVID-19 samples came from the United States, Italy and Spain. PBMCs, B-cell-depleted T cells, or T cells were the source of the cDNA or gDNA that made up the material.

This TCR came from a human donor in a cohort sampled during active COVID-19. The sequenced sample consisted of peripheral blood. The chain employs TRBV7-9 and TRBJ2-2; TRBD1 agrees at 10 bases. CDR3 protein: CALETGGHTGELFF. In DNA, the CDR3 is TGTGCCCTCGAGACAGGGGGCCACACCGGGGAGCTGTTTTTT.